The T cell receptor (beta chain) under discussion was sequenced for a study of cytotoxic CD8 clonotypes in ibrutinib-treated CLL. Assay used: immunoSEQ multiplex PCR; TCRdb lists only in-frame clones, some missing. Of over 200,000 clones in the sample, about three quarters were seen once. CDR1 is LGHNA and CDR2 is YSLEER in the germline V gene. The CDR3 totals 15 residues. The V segment lost 4 bases and the J segment 8 bases; nucleotides outside the gene matches: 11. Study outcomes and limitations: Shared public clonotypes were rare, and on treatment they either got smaller or stayed the same.

Cryopreserved PBMCs were the source of approximately 2 micrograms of genomic DNA, which went to TCR beta libraries. This clone was counted at least ten times. As yet, its antigen is unknown. V gene TRBV4-3 combines with J gene TRBJ2-1; 7 bases agree with TRBD2. The sample consisted of PBMCs, taken after 12 months of ibrutinib treatment. This TCR was recovered from a human donor with chronic lymphocytic leukemia. CDR3 nucleotide sequence: TGCGCCAGCAGCCGAGCTAGCGGACTACCGGATGAGCAGTTCTTC. Translating gives CASSRASGLPDEQFF.